These T cell receptor beta chains were read from a single sample in a study of CD8+CD57+ T cells in acquired aplastic anemia. TCRdb reanalysed the reads using MiXCR and keeps one entry per CDR3 protein. Of some 120,000 distinct CDR3 sequences in the sample, about 50% were seen once. The sequenced sample consisted of sorted CD4+, CD8+, or CD8+CD57+ T cells (not recorded which) from PBMCs. These receptors came from a human donor with aplastic anemia. The CDR3 runs from the conserved cysteine through the conserved F or W.

J gene	CDR3 length	V gene	CDR3 protein
TRBJ1-6	15	TRBV5-1	CASSVGLGNNSPLHF
TRBJ2-1	11	TRBV7-9	CASSPPNEQFF
TRBJ2-5	14	TRBV20-1	CSVSGGAGRETQYF
TRBJ1-2	14	TRBV29-1	CSVEDRHTHYGYTF
TRBJ2-3	16	TRBV15	CATSRDKGLRTDTQYF
TRBJ2-7	16	TRBV24-1	CATSALDRVISYEQYF
TRBJ2-5	13	TRBV6-4	CASIITKGETQYF
TRBJ2-7	15	TRBV10-3	CAITRQGLAGGEQYF
TRBJ1-5	14	TRBV14	CASSQTGGAQPQHF
TRBJ2-1	13	TRBV29-1	CSAGTPPGGEQFF
TRBJ1-3	14	TRBV10-3	CAISENRSGNTIYF
TRBJ2-2	11	TRBV7-9	CASFPTGELFF
TRBJ1-4	12	TRBV14	CASSQGKAELFF
TRBJ1-6	15	TRBV7-9	CASSFVSGVDSPLHF
TRBJ1-6	14	TRBV10-1	CASTMTGANSPLHF
TRBJ2-5	13	TRBV2	CASSEWGAETQYF
TRBJ2-5	14	TRBV10-3	CAIRKGTGLETQYF
TRBJ2-7	15	TRBV12-3/TRBV12-4	CASSWKREGSYEQYF
TRBJ1-3	15	TRBV15	CATSRQQLSGNTIYF
TRBJ2-3	15	TRBV20-1	CSATTSGSHIDTQYF
TRBJ1-5	15	TRBV2	CASSWGTDSNQPQHF
TRBJ1-1	12	TRBV20-1	CSAIDERTEAFF
TRBJ1-5	16	TRBV15	CATSRNDRGTHQPQHF
TRBJ2-5	13	TRBV20-1	CSGAGQGQETQYF
TRBJ2-7	16	TRBV7-7	CASSLVLGDRSREQYF
TRBJ2-5	15	TRBV29-1	CSVEGGTSRQETQYF
TRBJ1-1	16	TRBV6-2/TRBV6-3	CASSYRTGNRNTEAFF
TRBJ1-2	11	TRBV19	CASSNRTGNTF
TRBJ2-3	12	TRBV7-9	CASSTSTDTQYF
TRBJ2-1	12	TRBV20-1	CSAAGLAYEQFF
TRBJ1-2	15	TRBV6-5	CASSSRGRLHYGYTF
TRBJ2-1	15	TRBV7-8	CASSLAGPGYNEQFF
TRBJ1-5	15	TRBV6-1	CASKTGGRGYQPQHF
TRBJ2-5	13	TRBV19	CASSSTGQETQYF
TRBJ2-1	16	TRBV3-1	CASSPPGGMPLNEQFF
TRBJ1-4	14	TRBV20-1	CSARRQPTNEKLFF
TRBJ2-5	14	TRBV5-1	CASSLGTGSETQYF
TRBJ1-5	12	TRBV15	CATSRNDQPQHF
TRBJ2-7	13	TRBV11-2	CASSLEQTMWQYF
TRBJ1-5	15	TRBV7-9	CASRLQGSNNQPQHF
TRBJ1-1	15	TRBV10-3	CAIWDPLTGNTEAFF
TRBJ1-6	13	TRBV19	CASSVTQDSPLHF
TRBJ1-1	16	TRBV6-5	CASSYFAGSRNTEAFF
TRBJ1-2	18	TRBV19	CASSTFDIAGQGGYGYTF
TRBJ1-6	15	TRBV10-3	CAISEGGDRASPLHF
TRBJ2-7	15	TRBV4-1	CASSQGGTSGSEQYF
TRBJ2-5	15	TRBV15	CATSRDSGGGETQYF
TRBJ2-5	15	TRBV20-1	CSARDPTGNQETQYF
TRBJ1-3	16	TRBV10-1	CATGTGGPSSGNTIYF
TRBJ2-1	12	TRBV29-1	CSVGDSYNEQFF
TRBJ1-5	13	TRBV27	CASSLIGDQPQHF